This paragraph reports one T cell receptor (beta chain). Its antigen remains unknown. Sequenced material consisted of expressed TCRB transcripts (all of the isolated RNA was reverse transcribed). Approximately 3.6 million reads, on average, came from each naive, central memory and regulatory T cell sample. Data came from immunoSEQ multiplex PCR; TCRdb stores just in-frame clones and leaves some out. The table shows a few hundred thousand clones, with roughly 13% occurring only once. The germline V gene encodes CDR1 SNHLY and CDR2 FYNNEI. The CDR3 is 11 residues long. The V end was cut by 8 bases, the J end by 3 bases, with 8 bases between. This sample is part of a study of beta chain features in type 1 diabetes. Study-level results: Patients' naive, central memory and Treg TCRB repertoires seemed closer to one another than those of healthy donors. Patients with Type 1 diabetes showed moderately but significantly shorter TCRB CDR3s in all four CD4+ subsets. Using cDNA template may skew counts toward highly expressing activated cells. Individuals with type 1 diabetes displayed fewer insertions and more deletions at VDJ junctions.

Sequencing was done on a sample of naive CD4+ T cells from blood. The chain uses TRBV2 and TRBJ2-7, with D unresolved. This clonotype was sampled from a woman aged 18-35 years with type 1 diabetes. The DNA of the CDR3 is TGTGCCAGCTTAGAGCTCTACGAGCAGTACTTC. Translated: CASLELYEQYF.